This is a list of T cell receptor beta chains from one sample in a study of CD8 T cells in Susac syndrome. Using its own MiXCR run on the immunoSEQ multiplex PCR reads, TCRdb lists one record per CDR3 protein. The table lists some 120,000 distinct CDR3 sequences, approximately 94% of them singletons. Material: CD4+ T cells from PBMCs. The receptors originated from a human donor with multiple sclerosis. CDR3s include the opening cysteine and the closing phenylalanine or tryptophan. A D gene is named only where the DNA matches it firmly. Size values are once, few and many counts, or a class for expanded clones, and some rows have none.

clone_size	v_call	d_call	j_call	cdr3_aa	cdr3_nt
few	TRBV12-3/TRBV12-4	NA	TRBJ2-7	CASSLLALQYF	TGTGCCAGCAGTTTGCTGGCCCTGCAGTACTTC
NA	TRBV18	NA	TRBJ1-2	CASSPEGSTRYGYTF	TGTGCCAGCTCACCAGAAGGGTCGACCCGTTATGGCTACACCTTC
NA	TRBV5-1	TRBD1	TRBJ1-2	CASSPDRAWGYTF	TGCGCCAGCAGCCCGGACAGGGCGTGGGGCTACACCTTC
NA	TRBV18	TRBD2	TRBJ2-1	CASSPGLAGNFPYNEQFF	TGTGCCAGCTCACCGGGACTAGCGGGAAACTTTCCCTACAATGAGCAGTTCTTC
NA	TRBV12-3/TRBV12-4	NA	TRBJ2-3	CASSSGGSADTQYF	TGTGCCAGCAGCAGCGGCGGGTCGGCAGATACGCAGTATTTT
NA	TRBV13	NA	TRBJ1-5	CASSKRHQNDQPQHF	TGTGCCAGCAGCAAAAGACACCAGAATGATCAGCCCCAGCATTTT
NA	TRBV30	NA	TRBJ1-3	CAWSASRDGTIYF	TGTGCCTGGAGTGCGTCGAGAGACGGAACCATATATTTT
NA	TRBV6-5	NA	TRBJ1-5	CASTQDGNQPQHF	TGTGCCAGCACCCAGGATGGGAATCAGCCCCAGCATTTT
NA	TRBV20-1	NA	TRBJ1-1	CSASDNVRSVAFF	TGCAGTGCTTCGGACAACGTTCGGTCAGTAGCTTTCTTT
NA	TRBV18	TRBD1	TRBJ2-5	CASSQTGIQETQYF	TGTGCCAGCTCACAGACAGGGATCCAAGAGACCCAGTACTTC
NA	TRBV7-2	TRBD1	TRBJ2-3	CASSLAFPGGATQYF	TGTGCCAGCAGCTTAGCGTTTCCAGGGGGCGCAACGCAGTATTTT
NA	TRBV12-3/TRBV12-4	NA	TRBJ1-2	CASKKGDYGYTF	TGTGCCAGCAAAAAGGGGGACTATGGCTACACCTTC
NA	TRBV5-1	NA	TRBJ2-1	CASSEGWTSVQGAYNEQFF	TGCGCCAGCAGTGAAGGCTGGACTAGCGTTCAGGGGGCGTACAATGAGCAGTTCTTC
NA	TRBV7-2	TRBD1	TRBJ2-5	CASSPQGAQYF	TGTGCCAGCAGCCCTCAGGGGGCCCAGTACTTC
NA	TRBV7-9	TRBD2	TRBJ2-5	CASRTRTSGDQETQYF	TGTGCCAGCAGAACTAGGACTAGCGGGGACCAAGAGACCCAGTACTTC
NA	TRBV29-1	NA	TRBJ2-2	CSVVGENTGELFF	TGCAGCGTTGTTGGGGAGAACACCGGGGAGCTGTTTTTT
NA	TRBV29-1	NA	TRBJ1-2	CSARGQGRGYTF	TGCAGCGCCCGGGGGCAGGGACGTGGCTACACCTTC
NA	TRBV12-3/TRBV12-4	TRBD1	TRBJ1-1	CASSPARGRHTEAFF	TGTGCCAGCAGTCCGGCCAGGGGGCGGCACACTGAAGCTTTCTTT
NA	TRBV4-2	TRBD2	TRBJ2-5	CASGFGVGLAYQETQYF	TGTGCCAGCGGGTTTGGCGTGGGACTAGCCTACCAAGAGACCCAGTACTTC
NA	TRBV30	NA	TRBJ2-5	CAWSEQQETQYF	TGTGCCTGGAGTGAACAGCAAGAGACCCAGTACTTC
once	TRBV7-2	TRBD1	TRBJ1-4	CASSQDRANEKLFF	TGTGCCAGCAGTCAGGACAGGGCTAATGAAAAACTGTTTTTT
NA	TRBV7-3	TRBD1	TRBJ2-7	CASSSTGVEQYF	TGTGCCAGCAGCTCCACAGGGGTCGAGCAGTACTTC
NA	TRBV6-5	NA	TRBJ2-3	CASSRQGWLADTQYF	TGTGCCAGCAGCCGCCAGGGGTGGTTAGCAGATACGCAGTATTTT
NA	TRBV3-1	NA	TRBJ2-1	CASSQYYEQFF	TGTGCCAGCAGCCAGTATTACGAGCAGTTCTTC
NA	TRBV19	NA	TRBJ2-7	CASSPLGAYEQYF	TGTGCCAGTTCGCCCCTCGGGGCCTACGAGCAGTACTTC
NA	TRBV30	TRBD2	TRBJ2-2	CAGLAGPVELFF	TGTGCCGGACTAGCGGGGCCTGTGGAGCTGTTTTTT
NA	TRBV3-1	TRBD2	TRBJ2-1	CASSQTSVSRDEQFF	TGTGCCAGCAGCCAAACTAGCGTAAGCAGGGATGAGCAGTTCTTC
NA	TRBV19	TRBD2	TRBJ2-7	CASSFGTSGNYEQYF	TGTGCCAGTAGTTTCGGGACTAGCGGGAACTACGAGCAGTACTTC
NA	TRBV5-6	NA	TRBJ1-1	CASSRGWATEAFF	TGTGCCAGCAGCCGGGGTTGGGCCACTGAAGCTTTCTTT
NA	TRBV29-1	NA	TRBJ1-1	CSVVGGLNTEAFF	TGCAGCGTTGTGGGGGGGCTCAACACTGAAGCTTTCTTT
NA	TRBV5-4	NA	TRBJ2-5	CASSSRRGFQETQYF	TGTGCCAGCAGCTCCCGTAGGGGCTTCCAAGAGACCCAGTACTTC
NA	TRBV6-5	NA	TRBJ2-5	CASSYYSQGGTQYF	TGTGCCAGCAGTTACTACAGTCAGGGGGGGACCCAGTACTTC
NA	TRBV6-5	NA	TRBJ1-5	CASSSTHSNQPQHF	TGTGCCAGCAGTTCGACCCATAGCAATCAGCCCCAGCATTTT
once	TRBV11-3	TRBD1	TRBJ1-5	CASSFHSAPGQVYLQHF	TGTGCCAGCAGCTTCCATTCCGCTCCGGGACAGGTGTATCTCCAGCATTTT
few	TRBV30	NA	TRBJ2-7	CAWSPRTQYYEQYF	TGTGCCTGGAGTCCAAGGACACAGTACTACGAGCAGTACTTC
NA	TRBV6-2/TRBV6-3	TRBD1	TRBJ2-3	CASSLGTGGTDTQYF	TGTGCCAGCAGTCTCGGGACAGGGGGCACAGATACGCAGTATTTT
NA	TRBV12-3/TRBV12-4	TRBD1	TRBJ1-3	CASSVLDRGRNTIYF	TGTGCCAGCAGTGTCCTCGACAGGGGGAGAAACACCATATATTTT
NA	TRBV3-1	NA	TRBJ2-5	CASSQLGWYQETQYF	TGTGCCAGCAGCCAACTGGGTTGGTACCAAGAGACCCAGTACTTC
NA	TRBV5-1	TRBD2	TRBJ2-5	CASSTSGGAVETQYF	TGCGCCAGCAGCACCAGCGGGGGGGCTGTCGAGACCCAGTACTTC
NA	TRBV30	TRBD1	TRBJ2-3	CAWSSGTGAKGDTQYF	TGTGCCTGGAGCTCCGGGACAGGGGCGAAGGGGGATACGCAGTATTTT